This T cell receptor (beta chain) was observed in a study of beta chain features in type 1 diabetes. Whole-study results and caveats: A possible short-template PCR bias applies equally to patients and controls. Type 1 diabetes patients had TCRB CDR3s that were shorter (moderately but significantly so) in all four CD4+ subsets. Researchers reported that naive, central memory and Treg TCRB repertoires appeared more similar in patients than in healthy donors.

Sorted populations were all over 95% pure. Worth noting for this clone: Its matching antigen is unknown.

Per germline, CDR1 MNHNY and CDR2 SVGAGI (reference sequence). CDR3 length equals 13 residues. Trimming took off 11 bases at V and 6 bases at J, with 19 bases between the two ends. Of the isolated RNA, all was reverse transcribed, and so the sequenced material was expressed TCRB transcripts. The study sequenced naive, central memory and regulatory T cell samples to an average of about 3.57 million reads. Method: immunoSEQ multiplex PCR; TCRdb's copy keeps in-frame clones and lacks some. The data hold tens of thousands of clones, with roughly half observed a single time. This receptor was taken from a woman aged 35 to 49 with type 1 diabetes. Material for sequencing was Tregs from blood. The rearrangement joins TRBV6-6 to TRBJ1-2, with D uncertain. Here the CDR3 reads CALGLPQRHGYTF. CDR3 sequence (DNA): TGTGCCCTAGGTTTACCGCAGAGACATGGCTACACCTTC.